What follows are 25 T cell receptor beta chains derived from one specimen sequenced in a study of preoperative IRX-2 immunotherapy in early breast cancer. Sequencing was performed with immunoSEQ multiplex PCR; in TCRdb, only in-frame clones are kept and a portion is missing. The table lists 5,000 to 6,500 clones, around 74% of them singletons. Treatment here: preoperative locoregional IRX-2 cytokine immunotherapy. The sample here was tumor tissue, taken before IRX-2 immunotherapy. The receptors derive from a human donor with breast cancer.

The table lists this clone with a few counts. This sequence joins TRBV6-8 and TRBJ1-1; no definite D call. V was cut by 1 base and J by 4 bases, with 7 bases left in between. The CDR3 spans 13 residues. The V gene's germline CDR1 is MNHGY and CDR2 SAAAGT. CDR3 residues: CASSYFLSTEAFF. DNA of the CDR3: TGTGCCAGCAGTTACTTCCTAAGCACTGAAGCTTTCTTT.

In this sample, this clone is large. This chain uses TRBV11-3 with TRBJ1-1, with D unresolved. Between the trimmed V and J ends, which lost 6 bases and 4 bases, there was a span of 15 bases. This CDR3 region has 14 residues. Germline V gene lookup returns CDR1 SGHNT and CDR2 YENEEA. CDR3 nucleotide sequence: TGTGCCAGCAGTGTTACGGCGGGGATCACTGAAGCTTTCTTT. It translates to CASSVTAGITEAFF.

The CDR3 bases are TGTGCCAGCAGCGTACAGGGCCATAATGAAAAACTGTTTTTT. This translates into CASSVQGHNEKLFF. The chain recombines TRBV7-1 with TRBJ1-4, with a tentative D call TRBD1 (6 bases). TRBV7-1 belongs to the ORF category, with a function that is uncertain. There are 14 residues in the CDR3. V was clipped by 5 bases and J by 4 bases, with 11 bases between them.

J is TRBJ2-3 and V is TRBV7-7; 10 bases fit TRBD2. Germline lookup yields CDR1 SSHAT and CDR2 FNYEAQ (reference sequence). V lost 3 bases, J lost 3 bases, and 0 bases stayed unmatched. CDR3 length: 14 residues. The CDR3, as DNA: TGTGCCAGCAGCTTTAGCGGGGGGACAGATACGCAGTATTTT. Amino acid sequence: CASSFSGGTDTQYF. Drawing the rest from reference TRBV7-7 and TRBJ2-3, the complete variable domain is GAGVSQSPRYKVTKRGQDVTLRCDPISSHATLYWYQQALGQGPEFLTYFNYEAQPDKSGLPSDRFSAERPEGSISTLTIQRTEQRDSAMYRCASSFSGGTDTQYFGPGTRLTVL.

This rearrangement joins TRBV18 to TRBJ1-4, with D possibly matching TRBD1 (5 bases). V lost 8 bases and J 8 bases, leaving 18 bases between the germline ends. The germline gives CDR1 KGHSH, CDR2 LQKENI. There are 14 residues in the CDR3. CDR3 residues: CASALRWGREKLFF. As DNA, the CDR3 is TGTGCCAGCGCACTCAGGTGGGGCCGGGAAAAACTGTTTTTT.

The V and J genes are TRBV11-3 and TRBJ1-4; perhaps TRBD1 as D (5 bases). The CDR3 totals 15 residues. Germline values: CDR1 SGHNT, CDR2 YENEEA. Trimming took 5 bases from V and 4 from J, leaving 14 bases between them. Here the CDR3 DNA reads TGTGCCAGCAGCCCCGGCCGGGGGATTAATGAAAAACTGTTTTTT. It is translated as CASSPGRGINEKLFF.

The V gene is TRBV19, the J gene TRBJ2-5; 8 bases map to TRBD2. The CDR3 loop spans 16 amino acids. Trimming took 2 bases from V and 4 from J; bases not matched to a gene: 9. The germline CDR1 and CDR2 sequences are LNHDA and SQIVND (reference sequence). The CDR3 spells CASSIRMAGGLETQYF. The CDR3 nucleotides read TGTGCCAGTAGTATACGGATGGCGGGGGGCCTAGAGACCCAGTACTTC.

This chain joins TRBV11-3 and TRBJ1-1; 9 bases are shared with TRBD1. Trimming took 6 bases from V and 6 from J; bases not matched to a gene: 14. The CDR3 spans 16 residues. Germline lookup yields CDR1 SGHNT and CDR2 YENEEA. Here the CDR3 DNA reads TGTGCCAGCAGATCCCTCGGCAGGACAGGGGTCCCTGAAGCTTTCTTT. Encoded protein: CASRSLGRTGVPEAFF.

The rearrangement links TRBV11-3 to TRBJ1-1; D possibly corresponds to TRBD1 (5 bases). Per germline, CDR1 SGHNT and CDR2 YENEEA. The CDR3 covers 15 residues. Deletions cut 5 bases from V and 7 bases from J, with 20 bases between. The CDR3 region has the DNA TGTGCCAGCAGCCCCAGTGGGGCTCCCGAGGGTGAAGCTTTCTTT. The encoded protein is CASSPSGAPEGEAFF.

The chain is built from TRBV30 and TRBJ2-5; D may match TRBD1 or TRBD2 (5 bases each). V gave up 2 bases and J gave up 4 bases, with 11 bases separating them. Germline V CDR1 and CDR2: GTSNPN, SVGIG (reference sequence). The CDR3 runs 13 residues. CDR3 coding DNA: TGTGCCTGGAGTCGGGGCGTCCTAGAGACCCAGTACTTC. It codes for CAWSRGVLETQYF.

The V call is TRBV29-1, the J call TRBJ1-1; possibly TRBD1 for D (5 bases). CDR1 SQVTM and CDR2 ANQGSEA come from the germline V gene. V lost 8 bases and J 2 bases, leaving 15 bases between the germline ends. This CDR3 is 13 amino acids long. The CDR3 region has the DNA TGCAGCTTGCGAACCGGGGACAACACTGAAGCTTTCTTT. Translating it yields CSLRTGDNTEAFF.

This CDR3 is CAWEVGTGLASYEQYF. The DNA for the CDR3 is TGTGCCTGGGAGGTTGGAACGGGACTGGCCTCCTACGAGCAGTACTTC. The chain is built from TRBV30 and TRBJ2-7; D is perhaps TRBD2 (6 bases). The CDR3 sequence is 16 residues long. V lost 5 bases to trimming and J lost 0 bases, with 20 bases between them. CDR1 and CDR2 (germline): GTSNPN, SVGIG (reference sequence).

The chain employs TRBV29-1 and TRBJ2-5, with 8 positions matching TRBD1. The germline CDR1 and CDR2 sequences are SQVTM and ANQGSEA. CDR3 length: 13 residues. V lost 7 bases, J lost 1 base, and 5 bases stayed unmatched. The CDR3 nucleotides read TGCAGCGCCGGGACAGGCGCCCAAGAGACCCAGTACTTC. It is translated as CSAGTGAQETQYF.

In its sample, this clone was seen a few times. The J gene is TRBJ2-7, the V gene TRBV30; 8 bases align to TRBD1. CDR3 length: 12 residues. V lost 2 bases and J lost 5; bases outside the gene matches: 2. The germline gives CDR1 GTSNPN, CDR2 SVGIG (reference sequence). CDR3 amino acids: CAWSRTGHEQYF. Written as DNA, the CDR3 is TGTGCCTGGAGTCGGACAGGGCACGAGCAGTACTTC.

This sequence joins TRBV6-7 and TRBJ1-2; D call uncertain. TRBV6-7 is an open reading frame whose function is uncertain. The CDR3 covers 11 residues. V lost 6 bases to trimming and J lost 3 bases, with 5 bases between them. CDR3 protein: CASRGYYGYTF. DNA of the CDR3: TGTGCCAGCAGGGGTTACTATGGCTACACCTTC.

This rearrangement joins TRBV6-8 to TRBJ1-3, with 10 bases matching TRBD1. Germline V CDR1 and CDR2: MNHGY, SAAAGT. This CDR3 comprises 17 residues. J was trimmed by 0 bases and V by 2 bases; bases with no gene match: 4. DNA for the CDR3: TGTGCCAGCAGTTACGGGACAGGGGCCCTCTCTGGAAACACCATATATTTT. Translation gives CASSYGTGALSGNTIYF.

This chain connects TRBV10-1 to TRBJ2-3, with 9 bases identical to TRBD2. CDR3 length: 15 amino acids. Germline loops: CDR1 WNHNN, CDR2 SYGVQD (reference sequence). The V and J ends lost 4 bases and 1 base, in that order; junction bases with no gene match: 3. For the CDR3, the DNA is TGCGCCAGCAGTGCACTAGCGGGCGGCACAGATACGCAGTATTTT. Its translation: CASSALAGGTDTQYF.

This chain's CDR3 is CASSPQGQGDSPLHF. The DNA of the CDR3 is TGTGCCAGCAGCCCACAAGGACAGGGTGATTCACCCCTCCACTTT. J is TRBJ1-6 and V is TRBV11-3; TRBD1 matches at 8 bases. The V and J ends lost 5 bases and 8 bases, in that order; junction bases with no gene match: 8. Germline CDR1 and CDR2: SGHNT and YENEEA. This CDR3 comprises 15 residues. Combining the CDR3 with reference TRBV11-3 and TRBJ1-6 gives the whole variable domain EAGVVQSPRYKIIEKKQPVAFWCNPISGHNTLYWYLQNLGQGPELLIRYENEEAVDDSQLPKDRFSAERLKGVDSTLKIQPAELGDSAVYLCASSPQGQGDSPLHFGNGTRLTVT.

This chain joins TRBV23-1 and TRBJ2-1, with a possible D match to TRBD2 (5 bases). Being an ORF, TRBV23-1 has a function that is uncertain. The ends were cut back, 6 bases at V and 4 bases at J, with 16 bases in the middle. The CDR3 consists of 15 residues. The CDR3 loop reads CASSQDNSGYNEQFF. DNA of the CDR3: TGCGCCAGCAGCCAAGATAACAGCGGATACAATGAGCAGTTCTTC.

The J gene is TRBJ2-1, the V gene TRBV29-1; D not resolved. Germline V gene sequence: CDR1 SQVTM, CDR2 ANQGSEA. The CDR3 contains 13 residues. Trimming removed 4 bases at V and 5 bases at J, with 12 bases between. The CDR3 sequence is CSVGRHTNNEQFF. Here the CDR3 DNA reads TGCAGCGTTGGTCGGCACACCAACAATGAGCAGTTCTTC.

For this clone: Mismatch with germline at one junction end may stem from a read error. The chain combines TRBV6-4 with TRBJ2-1, with 11 bases lining up with TRBD2. This CDR3 is 18 amino acids long. CDR1 is MRHNA, CDR2 SNTAGT, per germline. CDR3 coding DNA: TGTGCCAGCAGTTACTCTGCGACTAGCGGGGTTTCCTACAATGAGCAGTTCTTC. Translated: CASSYSATSGVSYNEQFF.

This chain links TRBV30 with TRBJ1-3; D uncertain. The CDR3 contains 11 residues. Looked up from germline, CDR1 is GTSNPN and CDR2 is SVGIG (reference sequence). Trimming cost V 5 bases and J 4 bases, with 6 bases left between them. CDR3 amino acids: CAWGRGNTIYF. The CDR3 DNA sequence: TGTGCCTGGGGGAGGGGAAACACCATATATTTT.

This sequence joins TRBV11-3 and TRBJ2-3, with D perhaps being TRBD1 or TRBD2 (5 bases each). CDR3 length: 15 amino acids. Trimming took 2 bases from V and 4 from J, leaving 13 bases between them. Germline-derived CDR1 and CDR2 are SGHNT and YENEEA. The CDR3 DNA reads as TGTGCCAGCAGCTTAAGGAACTGGGGGTCAGATACGCAGTATTTT. This encodes CASSLRNWGSDTQYF.

This clone is categorized as medium-sized. The chain carries TRBV6-1 and TRBJ1-1; D possibly corresponds to TRBD1 (5 bases). This CDR3 is built from 16 residues. Looked up from germline, CDR1 is MNHNS and CDR2 is SASEGT. V was trimmed by 1 base and J by 6 bases, leaving 18 bases between them. The CDR3 DNA reads as TGTGCCAGCAGTGAAGACCACCTGGGGCAGGCATCTGAAGCTTTCTTT. This sequence encodes CASSEDHLGQASEAFF.

This clone was seen only a few times. V gene TRBV29-1 combines with J gene TRBJ2-3; 7 nucleotides match TRBD2. Germline V gene data show CDR1 as SQVTM and CDR2 as ANQGSEA. The CDR3 has 14 amino acids. Unmatched junction bases numbered 4, after V lost 3 bases and J lost 1 base. CDR3 DNA sequence: TGCAGCGTTGACAGTCGGGGGGGCACAGATACGCAGTATTTT. Translating gives CSVDSRGGTDTQYF.